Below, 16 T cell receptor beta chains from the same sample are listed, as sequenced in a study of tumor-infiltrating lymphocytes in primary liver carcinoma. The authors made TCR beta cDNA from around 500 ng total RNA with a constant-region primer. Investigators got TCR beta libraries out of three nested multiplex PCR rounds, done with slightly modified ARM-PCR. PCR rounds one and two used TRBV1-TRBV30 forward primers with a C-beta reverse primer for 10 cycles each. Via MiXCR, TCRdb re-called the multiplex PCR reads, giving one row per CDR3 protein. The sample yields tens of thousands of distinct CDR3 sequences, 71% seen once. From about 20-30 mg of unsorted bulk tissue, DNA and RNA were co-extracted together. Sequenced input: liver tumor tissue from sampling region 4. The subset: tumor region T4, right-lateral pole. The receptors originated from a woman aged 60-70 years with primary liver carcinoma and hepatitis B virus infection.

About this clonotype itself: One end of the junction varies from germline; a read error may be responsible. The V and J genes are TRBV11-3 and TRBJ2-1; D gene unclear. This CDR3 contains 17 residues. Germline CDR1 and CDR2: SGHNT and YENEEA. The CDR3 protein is CASSSDFGLGVYDEQFF. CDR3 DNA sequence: TGCGCCAGCAGCTCAGATTTCGGCCTAGGTGTTTACGATGAGCAGTTCTTC.

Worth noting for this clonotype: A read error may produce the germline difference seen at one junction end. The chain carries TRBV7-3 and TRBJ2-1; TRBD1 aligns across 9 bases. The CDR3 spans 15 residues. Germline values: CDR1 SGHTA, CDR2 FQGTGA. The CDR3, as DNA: TGTGCCAGCAGCTCCGGGACAGGGACCTACAATGAGCAGTCCTTC. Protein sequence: CASSSGTGTYNEQSF.

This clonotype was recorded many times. CDR3 protein: CASSPPASDKNIQYF. The DNA for the CDR3 is TGTGCCAGCAGCCCCCCGGCAAGCGACAAAAACATTCAGTACTTC. V gene TRBV5-4 combines with J gene TRBJ2-4; D is ambiguous. Germline loops: CDR1 SGHNT, CDR2 YYREEE (reference sequence). The CDR3 runs to 15 residues. V lost 4 bases and J 3 bases, leaving 14 bases between the germline ends.

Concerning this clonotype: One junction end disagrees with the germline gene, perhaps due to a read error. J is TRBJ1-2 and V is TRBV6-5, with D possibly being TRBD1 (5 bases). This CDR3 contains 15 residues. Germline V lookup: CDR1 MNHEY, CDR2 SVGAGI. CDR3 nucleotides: TGTGTCAGCAGCTCCTCCTGGGGGGAATTCTATGGCTACACCTTC. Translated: CVSSSSWGEFYGYTF.

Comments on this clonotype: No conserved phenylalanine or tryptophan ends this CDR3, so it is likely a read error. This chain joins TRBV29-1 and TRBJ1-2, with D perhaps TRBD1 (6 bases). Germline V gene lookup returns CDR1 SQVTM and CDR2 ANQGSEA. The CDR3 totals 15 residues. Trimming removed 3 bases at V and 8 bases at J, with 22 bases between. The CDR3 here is CSVDRGAVGAGGYTL. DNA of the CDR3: TGCAGCGTTGATCGGGGGGCAGTTGGGGCAGGCGGCTACACCTTA.

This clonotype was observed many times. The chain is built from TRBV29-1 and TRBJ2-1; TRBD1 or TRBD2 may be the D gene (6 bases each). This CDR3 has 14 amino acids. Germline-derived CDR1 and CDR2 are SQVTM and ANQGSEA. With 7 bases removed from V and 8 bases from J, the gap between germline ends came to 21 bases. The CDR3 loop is CSALKGDWIDEQFF. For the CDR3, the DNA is TGCAGCGCCCTAAAGGGGGACTGGATAGATGAGCAGTTCTTC.

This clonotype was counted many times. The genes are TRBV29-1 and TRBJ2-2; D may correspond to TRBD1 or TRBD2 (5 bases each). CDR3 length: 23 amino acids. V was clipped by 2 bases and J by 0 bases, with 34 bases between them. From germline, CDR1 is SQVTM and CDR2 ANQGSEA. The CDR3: CSVEPGGRVGLTPQNPNTGELFF. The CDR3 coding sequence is TGCAGCGTTGAACCCGGAGGCAGGGTAGGACTCACTCCTCAAAACCCGAACACCGGGGAGCTGTTTTTT.

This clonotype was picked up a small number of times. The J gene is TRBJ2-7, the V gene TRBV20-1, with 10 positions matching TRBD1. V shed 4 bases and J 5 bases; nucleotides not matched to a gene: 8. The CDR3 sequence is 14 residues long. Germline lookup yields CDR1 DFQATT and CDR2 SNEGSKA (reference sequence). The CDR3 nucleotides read TGCAGTGCTATTTCCGGGACAGGGGTTCACGAGCAGTACTTC. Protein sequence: CSAISGTGVHEQYF.

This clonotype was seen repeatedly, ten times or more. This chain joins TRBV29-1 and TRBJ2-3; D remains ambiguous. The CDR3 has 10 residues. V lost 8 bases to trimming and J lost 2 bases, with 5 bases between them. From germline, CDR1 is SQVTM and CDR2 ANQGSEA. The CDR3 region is CSTNTDTQYF. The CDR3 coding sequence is TGCAGCACTAACACAGATACGCAGTATTTT.

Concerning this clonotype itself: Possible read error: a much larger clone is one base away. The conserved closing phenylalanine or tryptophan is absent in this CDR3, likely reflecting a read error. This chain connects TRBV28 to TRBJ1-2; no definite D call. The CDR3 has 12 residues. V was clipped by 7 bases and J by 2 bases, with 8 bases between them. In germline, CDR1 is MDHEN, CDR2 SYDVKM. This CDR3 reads CASTNRNYGYTL. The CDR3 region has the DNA TGTGCCAGCACGAACAGAAACTATGGCTACACCCTC.

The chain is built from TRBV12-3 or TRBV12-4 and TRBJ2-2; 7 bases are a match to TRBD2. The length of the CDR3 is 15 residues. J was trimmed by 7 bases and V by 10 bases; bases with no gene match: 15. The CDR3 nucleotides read TGTGCCATTAGCCCGCGTGGGGGGGGGGACGGGGAGCTGTTTTTT. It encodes CAISPRGGGDGELFF.

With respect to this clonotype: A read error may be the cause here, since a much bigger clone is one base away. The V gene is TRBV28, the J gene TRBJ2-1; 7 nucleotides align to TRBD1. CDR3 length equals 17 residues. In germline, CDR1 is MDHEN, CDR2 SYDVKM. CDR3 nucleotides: TGTGCCAGCTGGGCCAGGGGGTCCTTTTTTAGGTTGGATGACCAGTTCTTC. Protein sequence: CASWARGSFFRLDDQFF.

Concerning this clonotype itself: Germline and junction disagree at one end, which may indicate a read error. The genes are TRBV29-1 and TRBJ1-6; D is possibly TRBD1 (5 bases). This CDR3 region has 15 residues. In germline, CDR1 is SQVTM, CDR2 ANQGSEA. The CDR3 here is CSVRTGTSTKSPLHF. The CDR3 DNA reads TGCAGCGTACGTACGGGGACGTCGACTAAGTCACCCCTCCATTTT.

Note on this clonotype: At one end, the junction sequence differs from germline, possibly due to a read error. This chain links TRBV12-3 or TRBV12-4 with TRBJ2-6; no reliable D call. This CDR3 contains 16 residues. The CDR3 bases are TGTACCAGCAATATGTGGGGAAGCTCTGGGGCCAACGTCCTGACTTTC. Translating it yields CTSNMWGSSGANVLTF.

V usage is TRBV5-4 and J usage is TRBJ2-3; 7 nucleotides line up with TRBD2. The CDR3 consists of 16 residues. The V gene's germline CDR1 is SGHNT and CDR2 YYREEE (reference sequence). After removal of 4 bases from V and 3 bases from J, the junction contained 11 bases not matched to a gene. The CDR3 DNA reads TGTGCCAGCAGCCTGAGCGGGATGGGTGGAACAGATACGCAGTATTTT. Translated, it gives CASSLSGMGGTDTQYF.

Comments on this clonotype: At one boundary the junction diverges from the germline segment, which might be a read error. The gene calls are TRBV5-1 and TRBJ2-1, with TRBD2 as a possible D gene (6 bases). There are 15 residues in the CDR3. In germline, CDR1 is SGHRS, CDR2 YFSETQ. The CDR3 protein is CASSLVASGRNEHFF. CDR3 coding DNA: TGCGCCAGCAGCTTAGTGGCTTCGGGGAGGAATGAGCACTTCTTC. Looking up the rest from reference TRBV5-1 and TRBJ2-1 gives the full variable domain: KAGVTQTPRYLIKTRGQQVTLSCSPISGHRSVSWYQQTPGQGLQFLFEYFSETQRNKGNFPGRFSGRQFSNSRSEMNVSTLELGDSALYLCASSLVASGRNEHFFGPGTRLTVL.